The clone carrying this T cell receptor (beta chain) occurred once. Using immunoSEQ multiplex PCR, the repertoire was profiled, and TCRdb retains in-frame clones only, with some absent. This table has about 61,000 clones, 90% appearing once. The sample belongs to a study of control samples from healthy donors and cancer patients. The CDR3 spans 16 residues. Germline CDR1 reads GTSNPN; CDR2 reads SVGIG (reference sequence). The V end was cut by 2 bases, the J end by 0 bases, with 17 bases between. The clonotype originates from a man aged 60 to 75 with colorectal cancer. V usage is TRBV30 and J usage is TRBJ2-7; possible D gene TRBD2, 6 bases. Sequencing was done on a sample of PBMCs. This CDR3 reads CAWSPRGRGSSYEQYF. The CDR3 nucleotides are TGTGCCTGGAGTCCCCGGGGCCGGGGGAGCTCCTACGAGCAGTACTTC.